This is a list of T cell receptor beta chains from one sample in a study of T-cell reconstitution after alpha-beta-depleted transplantation in children. TCRdb reanalysed the PCR reads using MiXCR and keeps one entry per CDR3 protein. The data contain 530,000 or so distinct CDR3 sequences, over 25% of them singletons. Sequencing used PBMCs, obtained before TCRalphabeta/CD19-depleted stem cell transplant. The receptors derive from a boy less than two years old with Wiskott-Aldrich syndrome, due to receive a stem cell transplant. Both conserved end residues are part of each CDR3. Each record gives: CDR3 DNA, CDR3 protein, CDR3 length, clone size, V gene, J gene, D gene. A D gene is named only where the DNA matches it firmly. Clone size is not always given. Where it is, it says once, few, many or a class for expanded clones.

TGCAGCGTAGAACAGGGTGCCGCAGGGACTGAAGCTTTCTTT	CSVEQGAAGTEAFF	14	-	TRBV29-1	TRBJ1-1	-
TGTGCCAGCAGTTACGATTACACAGATACGCAGTATTTT	CASSYDYTDTQYF	13	-	TRBV6-5	TRBJ2-3	-
TGTGCCATCAGTGATCCGGGACAGGGGGCAGGGGAGATCCAGTACTTC	CAISDPGQGAGEIQYF	16	few	TRBV10-3	TRBJ2-5	TRBD1
TGTGCCAGCAGCCAACGGACACTATCATTATCACCCTATGGCTACACCTTC	CASSQRTLSLSPYGYTF	17	-	TRBV3-1	TRBJ1-2	-
TGTGCCAGCAGTCTCCAATCGCAAACAGGGGTTGCAAGTTTAGGTGAGCAGTTCTTC	CASSLQSQTGVASLGEQFF	19	few	TRBV12-3/TRBV12-4	TRBJ2-1	TRBD1
TGCGCCAGCAGCCCCCAAAGAACCCCAGGAACCATCTACGAGCAGTACTTC	CASSPQRTPGTIYEQYF	17	-	TRBV5-1	TRBJ2-7	-
TGCAGTGCTAGTATAGGTAGCGGGAGAGGAGATACGCAGTATTTT	CSASIGSGRGDTQYF	15	-	TRBV20-1	TRBJ2-3	TRBD2
TGTGCCAGCAGCGTCGGGACTACTCACACCGGGGAGCTGTTTTTT	CASSVGTTHTGELFF	15	-	TRBV9	TRBJ2-2	TRBD2
TGCAGTGTACAGGGGATAGCTGAAAAACTGTTTTTT	CSVQGIAEKLFF	12	-	TRBV20-1	TRBJ1-4	TRBD1
TGCAGTGCTAGACCGTCTGGGGGGAGTTCCGAGCAGTACTTC	CSARPSGGSSEQYF	14	-	TRBV20-1	TRBJ2-7	-
TGCAGTGCTACCAACACCAAGGGGACCTCTTCCGGCTACACCTTC	CSATNTKGTSSGYTF	15	-	TRBV20-1	TRBJ1-2	-
TGCGCCAGCAACCCCGGGACTAGCGGGAGTGCAGATACGCAGTATTTT	CASNPGTSGSADTQYF	16	-	TRBV5-1	TRBJ2-3	TRBD2
TGTGCCAGCAGAAAAGGGACTAGCGGGTACAATGAGCAGTTCTTC	CASRKGTSGYNEQFF	15	few	TRBV5-4	TRBJ2-1	TRBD2
TGTGCCAGCAGCTTAGGGACTAGCGGGATGTATACGCAGTATTTT	CASSLGTSGMYTQYF	15	-	TRBV7-2	TRBJ2-3	TRBD2
TGTGCCAGCAGCCTCTACAGGACCGGGAGCGTGAACACCATATATTTT	CASSLYRTGSVNTIYF	16	-	TRBV6-1	TRBJ1-3	-
TGTGCCAGCAGCCCTCATGAAATAATAGAGGGTGAGCAGTTCTTC	CASSPHEIIEGEQFF	15	-	TRBV3-1	TRBJ2-1	-
TGCGCCAGCAGGACAGGGGTAGTTGAAAAACTGTTTTTT	CASRTGVVEKLFF	13	few	TRBV10-2	TRBJ1-4	TRBD1
TGCGCCAGCAGCTTGGAGGGCCCCTACAATGAGCAGTTCTTC	CASSLEGPYNEQFF	14	many	TRBV5-1	TRBJ2-1	-
TGCGCCAGCAGCTGGAGCCGGGAGGGGGCGACTCTTAACAATGAGCAGTTCTTC	CASSWSREGATLNNEQFF	18	few	TRBV5-1	TRBJ2-1	-
TGTGCCAGCAGTTCAGGGGGCGCAGTCAATGAGCAGTTCTTC	CASSSGGAVNEQFF	14	-	TRBV28	TRBJ2-1	TRBD1
TGTGCCAGCAGCTCGACAGGGACTAACACCGGGGAGCTGTTTTTT	CASSSTGTNTGELFF	15	-	TRBV7-7	TRBJ2-2	-
TGTGCCAGCAGCTTGGAACAGCTATATGGCTACACCTTC	CASSLEQLYGYTF	13	-	TRBV5-6	TRBJ1-2	-
TGTGCCAGCAGCAGCTGGGCGGGGCCTAGCGGGAGTAAAGAGGGTGAGCAGTTCTTC	CASSSWAGPSGSKEGEQFF	19	-	TRBV11-1	TRBJ2-1	TRBD2
TGTGCCAGCAGCTTCCCCCTACGTCGCGGGAGCTCAGATACGCAGTATTTT	CASSFPLRRGSSDTQYF	17	-	TRBV5-6	TRBJ2-3	TRBD2
TGTGCCACCAGCAGACGGGACTTTAGCACAGATACGCAGTATTTT	CATSRRDFSTDTQYF	15	few	TRBV15	TRBJ2-3	-
TGCGCCAGCAGCGATGACAGGGTTTTCGATTCACCCCTCCACTTT	CASSDDRVFDSPLHF	15	few	TRBV5-1	TRBJ1-6	TRBD1
TGTGCCAGCAGCTTAGTCGGGACTAGCGTTAGCTCCTACAATGAGCAGTTCTTC	CASSLVGTSVSSYNEQFF	18	few	TRBV11-2	TRBJ2-1	TRBD2
TGCAGTGCCACCGGGACAGGGAACACCGGGGAGCTGTTTTTT	CSATGTGNTGELFF	14	few	TRBV20-1	TRBJ2-2	TRBD1
TGTGCCAGCACTGAACTAGCCAAAAACATTCAGTACTTC	CASTELAKNIQYF	13	-	TRBV12-3/TRBV12-4	TRBJ2-4	-
TGCAGTGCCACGACAGGGACTAATGAAAAACTGTTTTTT	CSATTGTNEKLFF	13	few	TRBV20-1	TRBJ1-4	TRBD1
TGCGCCAGCAGCTCCGGACTAGCGGGAGGTTCAGATACGCAGTATTTT	CASSSGLAGGSDTQYF	16	-	TRBV5-1	TRBJ2-3	TRBD2
TGTGCCAGCAAGGGGACAGGGGAACAGCCCCAGCATTTT	CASKGTGEQPQHF	13	few	TRBV12-3/TRBV12-4	TRBJ1-5	TRBD1
TGCGCCAGCAGCGGGACAGGGGGCCGGTACGGGCAGTACTTC	CASSGTGGRYGQYF	14	-	TRBV5-1	TRBJ2-7	TRBD1
TGTGCCAGCAGCCTGGGCGGTTATGAAAAACTGTTTTTT	CASSLGGYEKLFF	13	-	TRBV7-9	TRBJ1-4	-
TGTGCCACCAGTGCTCCGACAGTGCCTTACGAGCAGTACTTC	CATSAPTVPYEQYF	14	-	TRBV24-1	TRBJ2-7	-
TGTGCCAGCAGCCCCGGGGACCGAAGGTTCGGGGAGCTGTTTTTT	CASSPGDRRFGELFF	15	few	TRBV7-8	TRBJ2-2	-
TGTGCCAGCAGACCGGGACTAGCGACACGAAACATGAACTACGAGCAGTACTTC	CASRPGLATRNMNYEQYF	18	-	TRBV27	TRBJ2-7	TRBD2
TGCGCCAGCAGCTTGTACTACGGCGGGTACAACACCGGGGAGCTGTTTTTT	CASSLYYGGYNTGELFF	17	few	TRBV5-1	TRBJ2-2	-
TGTGCCAGCAGTTTCTCCGGGACGTCCTACGAGCAGTACTTC	CASSFSGTSYEQYF	14	-	TRBV12-3/TRBV12-4	TRBJ2-7	-
TGCGCCAGCAGTGTGAAGGGGTACAATGAGCAGTTCTTC	CASSVKGYNEQFF	13	-	TRBV10-2	TRBJ2-1	-
TGCGCCAGCAGCTTGGAGCCGGGGACCGGGGAGCTGTTTTTT	CASSLEPGTGELFF	14	-	TRBV5-1	TRBJ2-2	-
TGTGCCAGCAGCCTACGGGACGGGAAAGCCAAAAACATTCAGTACTTC	CASSLRDGKAKNIQYF	16	-	TRBV13	TRBJ2-4	-
TGCGCCAGCAGGAGGGACAGGTCTGTGACAGATACGCAGTATTTT	CASRRDRSVTDTQYF	15	-	TRBV10-1	TRBJ2-3	TRBD1
TGCGCCAGCATGGGACAGTCCTCCTACGAGCAGTACTTC	CASMGQSSYEQYF	13	few	TRBV5-1	TRBJ2-7	TRBD1
TGCGCCAGCAGCTTGAGTGGGCGGACTATTTCCTACAATGAGCAGTTCTTC	CASSLSGRTISYNEQFF	17	-	TRBV5-1	TRBJ2-1	-
TGTGCCAGCAGTTACTGGCGGAGCAGCACAGATACGCAGTATTTT	CASSYWRSSTDTQYF	15	few	TRBV6-2/TRBV6-3	TRBJ2-3	-
TGTGCCAGCAGCCTGAGGAGCGTGGGGATCGGCGGGGAGCTGTTTTTT	CASSLRSVGIGGELFF	16	few	TRBV12-3/TRBV12-4	TRBJ2-2	-
TGTGCCAGCAGCCAAGAGGTCAGGGTCTCCGAGCAGTACTTC	CASSQEVRVSEQYF	14	-	TRBV14	TRBJ2-7	-
TGCGCCAGCAGCGGGGGAGGTACCGCCAATTACGAGCAGTACTTC	CASSGGGTANYEQYF	15	-	TRBV5-1	TRBJ2-7	-
TGTGCCAGCAGTTTAATGGGGCTAGCGAGTTACAATGAGCAGTTCTTC	CASSLMGLASYNEQFF	16	-	TRBV27	TRBJ2-1	-
TGTGCCAGCAGTTACTCGAGGCGGGAGAGCACCTACAATGAGCAGTTCTTC	CASSYSRRESTYNEQFF	17	-	TRBV6-5	TRBJ2-1	TRBD2
TGTGCCAGCAGTTACGTCAGCTACGAGCAGTACTTC	CASSYVSYEQYF	12	few	TRBV6-2/TRBV6-3	TRBJ2-7	-